A selection of T cell receptor beta chains follows, all from one sample in a study of shared clonotypes between healthy human individuals. The table came from immunoSEQ multiplex PCR; TCRdb's copy has only in-frame clones and leaves some out. The profile shows about 2.5 million clones, around 93% of them singletons. Sequenced sample: naive CD4+ T cells from PBMCs. The receptors were gathered from a man between 18 and 35 years old in good health. Some clones in this sample may be carry-over from other donors' samples. The CDR3 runs from the conserved cysteine through the conserved F or W. A D gene is named only where the DNA matches it firmly. A clone size is listed for some rows: how often the clone was seen (once, few, many), or a class if it is expanded.

>TRBJ1-2|NA|TRBV4-2|NA
TGTGCCAGCAGCCAGGGGCTGAGCTATGGCTACACCTTC
CASSQGLSYGYTF
>TRBJ2-3|NA|TRBV5-1|NA
TGCGCCAGCAGCTCTTGGAAGGGCACAGATACGCAGTATTTT
CASSSWKGTDTQYF
>TRBJ2-1|NA|TRBV2|NA
TGTGCCAGCCAACTTACTAGTTTCAACAATGAGCAGTTCTTC
CASQLTSFNNEQFF
>TRBJ1-2|NA|TRBV27|NA
TGTGCCAGCAGTCTCCGAGGGATTCGAAGCTATGGCTACACCTTC
CASSLRGIRSYGYTF
>TRBJ1-2|NA|TRBV29-1|NA
TGCAGCGTTGGGTTATCGGATGGCTACACCTTC
CSVGLSDGYTF
>TRBJ2-5|NA|TRBV7-2|NA
TGTGCCAGCAGCTCACGACAAGGGCCAGAGACCCAGTACTTC
CASSSRQGPETQYF
>TRBJ2-1|NA|TRBV25-1|TRBD2
TGTGCCAGCAGACCTAGCGGGAGCAATGAGCAGTTCTTC
CASRPSGSNEQFF
>TRBJ2-5|NA|TRBV5-6|NA
TGTGCCAGCAGCCGAACCCACAAAGAGACCCAGTACTTC
CASSRTHKETQYF
>TRBJ1-5|NA|TRBV5-1|NA
TGCGCCAGCAGCTTGGCAGGACTTGAACAGCCCCAGCATTTT
CASSLAGLEQPQHF
>TRBJ2-5|NA|TRBV18|NA
TGTGCCAGCTCACCCCCGAGGGGAACTGAAGAGACCCAGTACTTC
CASSPPRGTEETQYF
>TRBJ2-3|NA|TRBV29-1|NA
TGCAGCGGCAGGGGGGCCGCAGATACGCAGTATTTT
CSGRGAADTQYF
>TRBJ1-2|NA|TRBV25-1|NA
TGTGCCAGCAGTGAATTGGGGGCGGTGGCCCCCTATGGCTACACCTTC
CASSELGAVAPYGYTF
>TRBJ2-7|NA|TRBV4-1|NA
TGCGCCAGCAGCCAAGAGCAAAGTTCCCTAATAGGCTACGAGCAGTACTTC
CASSQEQSSLIGYEQYF
>TRBJ2-7|NA|TRBV27|NA
TGTGCCAGCAGCTTACTAGGGGGAGGGCTCTCCTACGAGCAGTACTTC
CASSLLGGGLSYEQYF
>TRBJ2-7|once|TRBV4-1|NA
TGCGCCAGCAGCCAAAGGACGGCGGACGAGCAGTACTTC
CASSQRTADEQYF
>TRBJ1-1|once|TRBV28|NA
TGTGCCAGCAGAGACCAGGGATTGGGCACTGAAGCTTTCTTT
CASRDQGLGTEAFF